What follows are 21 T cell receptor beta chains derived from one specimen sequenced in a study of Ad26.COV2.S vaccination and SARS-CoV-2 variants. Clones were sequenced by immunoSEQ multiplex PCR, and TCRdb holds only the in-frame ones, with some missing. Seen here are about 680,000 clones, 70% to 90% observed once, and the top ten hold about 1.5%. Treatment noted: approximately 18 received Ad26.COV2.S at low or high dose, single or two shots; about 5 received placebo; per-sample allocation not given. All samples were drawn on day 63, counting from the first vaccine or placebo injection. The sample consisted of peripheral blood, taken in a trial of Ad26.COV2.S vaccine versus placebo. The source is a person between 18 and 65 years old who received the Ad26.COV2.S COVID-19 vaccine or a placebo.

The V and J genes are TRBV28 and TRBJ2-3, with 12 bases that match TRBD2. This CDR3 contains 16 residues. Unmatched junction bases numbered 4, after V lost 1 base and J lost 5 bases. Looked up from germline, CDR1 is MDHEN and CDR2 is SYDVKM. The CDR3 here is CASSLFLAGGQDTQYF. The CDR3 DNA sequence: TGTGCCAGCAGTTTATTTCTAGCGGGGGGGCAAGATACGCAGTATTTT.

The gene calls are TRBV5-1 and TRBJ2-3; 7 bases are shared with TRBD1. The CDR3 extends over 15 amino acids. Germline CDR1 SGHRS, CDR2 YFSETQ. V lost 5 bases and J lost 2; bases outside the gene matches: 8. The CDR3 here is CASRMTGSSTDTQYF. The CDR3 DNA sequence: TGCGCCAGCAGGATGACAGGGAGTTCCACAGATACGCAGTATTTT.

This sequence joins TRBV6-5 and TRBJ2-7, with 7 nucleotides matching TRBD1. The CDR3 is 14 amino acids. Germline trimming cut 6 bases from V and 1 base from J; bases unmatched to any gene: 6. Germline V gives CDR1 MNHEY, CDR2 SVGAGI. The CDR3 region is CASSTGDPSYEQYF. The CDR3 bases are TGTGCCAGCAGCACAGGGGACCCTTCCTACGAGCAGTACTTC.

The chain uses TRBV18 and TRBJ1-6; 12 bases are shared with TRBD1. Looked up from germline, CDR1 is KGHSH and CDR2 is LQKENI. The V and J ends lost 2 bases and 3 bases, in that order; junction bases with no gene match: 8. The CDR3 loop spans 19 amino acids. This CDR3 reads CASSPRGQGAENYNSPLHF. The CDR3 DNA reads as TGTGCCAGCTCACCAAGGGGACAGGGGGCAGAAAACTATAATTCACCCCTCCACTTT.

The CDR3, as DNA: TGTGCCTGGAGTTTCTTCGCGGGGGGGCAAGCCAAAAACATTCAGTACTTC. Translation: CAWSFFAGGQAKNIQYF. V is TRBV30 and J is TRBJ2-4; TRBD2 aligns across 9 bases. The CDR3 consists of 17 residues. Germline V gene lookup returns CDR1 GTSNPN and CDR2 SVGIG (reference sequence). V lost 2 bases and J lost 0; bases outside the gene matches: 8.

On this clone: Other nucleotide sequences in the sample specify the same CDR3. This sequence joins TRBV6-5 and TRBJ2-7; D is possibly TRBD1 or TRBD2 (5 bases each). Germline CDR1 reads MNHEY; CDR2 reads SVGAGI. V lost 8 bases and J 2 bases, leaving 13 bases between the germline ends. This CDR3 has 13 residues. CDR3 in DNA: TGTGCCAGCGGGACCGGGACGACCTACGAGCAGTACTTC. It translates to CASGTGTTYEQYF.

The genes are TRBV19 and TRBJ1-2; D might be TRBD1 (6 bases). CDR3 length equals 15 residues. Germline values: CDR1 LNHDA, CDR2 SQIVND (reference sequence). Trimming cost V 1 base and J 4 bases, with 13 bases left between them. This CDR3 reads CASSIGTASAYGYTF. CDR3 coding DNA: TGTGCCAGTAGTATAGGGACAGCCTCAGCCTATGGCTACACCTTC.

The CDR3 here is CASSNRGTDLAKNTEAFF. As DNA, the CDR3 is TGTGCCAGCAGCAATCGCGGGACAGATCTTGCTAAGAACACTGAAGCTTTCTTT. The chain links TRBV27 to TRBJ1-1; 7 nucleotides agree with TRBD1. V lost 6 bases, J lost 1 base, and 17 bases stayed unmatched. The CDR3 covers 18 residues. CDR1 is MNHEY and CDR2 is SMNVEV in the germline V gene (reference sequence).

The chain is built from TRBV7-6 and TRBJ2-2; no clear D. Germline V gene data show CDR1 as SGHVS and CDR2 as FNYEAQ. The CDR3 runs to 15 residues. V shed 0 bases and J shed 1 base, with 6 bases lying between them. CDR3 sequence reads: CASSLAAGNTGELFF. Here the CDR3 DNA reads TGTGCCAGCAGCTTAGCGGCAGGGAACACCGGGGAGCTGTTTTTT.

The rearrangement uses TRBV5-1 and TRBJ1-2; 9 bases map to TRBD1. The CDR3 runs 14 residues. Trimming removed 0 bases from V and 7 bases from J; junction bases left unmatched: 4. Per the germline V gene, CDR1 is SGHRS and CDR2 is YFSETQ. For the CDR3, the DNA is TGCGCCAGCAGCTTGGTGGGACAGGGAACTGGCTACACCTTC. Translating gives CASSLVGQGTGYTF. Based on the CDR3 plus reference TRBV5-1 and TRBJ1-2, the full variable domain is KAGVTQTPRYLIKTRGQQVTLSCSPISGHRSVSWYQQTPGQGLQFLFEYFSETQRNKGNFPGRFSGRQFSNSRSEMNVSTLELGDSALYLCASSLVGQGTGYTFGSGTRLTVV.

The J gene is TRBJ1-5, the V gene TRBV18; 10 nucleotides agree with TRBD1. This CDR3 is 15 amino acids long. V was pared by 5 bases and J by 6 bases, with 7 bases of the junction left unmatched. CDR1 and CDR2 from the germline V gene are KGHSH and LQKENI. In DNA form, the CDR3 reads TGTGCCAGCTCAACCGGGACAGGGGCTGGTCAGCCCCAGCATTTT. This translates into CASSTGTGAGQPQHF.

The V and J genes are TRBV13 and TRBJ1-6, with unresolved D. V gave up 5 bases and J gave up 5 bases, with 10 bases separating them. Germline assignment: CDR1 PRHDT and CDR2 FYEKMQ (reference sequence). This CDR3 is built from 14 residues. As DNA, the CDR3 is TGTGCCAGCAGCCCTCGCGGGGATAATTCACCCCTCCACTTT. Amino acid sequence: CASSPRGDNSPLHF.

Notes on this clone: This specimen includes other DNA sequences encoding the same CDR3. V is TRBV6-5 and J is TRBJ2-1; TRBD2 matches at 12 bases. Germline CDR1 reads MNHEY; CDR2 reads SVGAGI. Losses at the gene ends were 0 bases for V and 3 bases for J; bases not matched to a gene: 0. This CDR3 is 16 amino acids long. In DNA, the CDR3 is TGTGCCAGCAGTTACTCGACTAGCGGGAGCTACAATGAGCAGTTCTTC. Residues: CASSYSTSGSYNEQFF.

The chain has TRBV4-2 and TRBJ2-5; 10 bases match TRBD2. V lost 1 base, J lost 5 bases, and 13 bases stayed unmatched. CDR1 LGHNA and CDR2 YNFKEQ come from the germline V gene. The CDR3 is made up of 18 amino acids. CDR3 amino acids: CASSQGSGAGGIRETQYF. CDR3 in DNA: TGTGCCAGCAGCCAAGGGAGCGGAGCGGGGGGGATTCGGGAGACCCAGTACTTC.

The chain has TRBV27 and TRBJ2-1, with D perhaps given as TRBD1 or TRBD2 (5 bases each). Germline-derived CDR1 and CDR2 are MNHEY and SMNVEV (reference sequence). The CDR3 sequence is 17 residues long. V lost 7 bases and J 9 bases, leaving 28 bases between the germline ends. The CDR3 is CASKTDAGTPVLSEQFF. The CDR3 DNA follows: TGTGCCAGCAAGACTGACGCCGGGACCCCAGTTTTAAGTGAGCAGTTCTTC.

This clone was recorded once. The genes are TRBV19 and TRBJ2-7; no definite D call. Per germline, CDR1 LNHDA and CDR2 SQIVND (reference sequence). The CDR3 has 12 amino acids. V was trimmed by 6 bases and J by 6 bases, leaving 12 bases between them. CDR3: CASSLFGGEQYF. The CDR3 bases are TGTGCCAGTAGCCTTTTCGGTGGCGAGCAGTACTTC.

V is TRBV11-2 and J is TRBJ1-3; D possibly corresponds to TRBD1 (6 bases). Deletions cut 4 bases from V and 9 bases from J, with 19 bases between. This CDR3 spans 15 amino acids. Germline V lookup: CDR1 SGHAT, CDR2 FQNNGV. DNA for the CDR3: TGTGCCAGCAGCTCGGGGACATTCGAGGTAGCCACCATATATTTT. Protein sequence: CASSSGTFEVATIYF.

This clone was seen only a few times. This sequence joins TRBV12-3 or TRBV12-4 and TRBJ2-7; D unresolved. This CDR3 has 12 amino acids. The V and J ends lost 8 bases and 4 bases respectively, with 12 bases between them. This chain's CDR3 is CASQRPSYEQYF. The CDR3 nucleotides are TGTGCCAGCCAACGGCCTAGTTACGAGCAGTACTTC.

The CDR3 nucleotides are TGTGCCACCAGCGGGTGGGGACAGGGCTACACCTTC. Translation: CATSGWGQGYTF. J is TRBJ1-2 and V is TRBV15, with 7 nucleotides matching TRBD1. With 5 bases clipped from V and 8 bases from J, the junction kept 5 bases outside the gene matches. The CDR3 runs 12 residues. CDR1 and CDR2 (germline): LNHNV, YYDKDF (reference sequence).

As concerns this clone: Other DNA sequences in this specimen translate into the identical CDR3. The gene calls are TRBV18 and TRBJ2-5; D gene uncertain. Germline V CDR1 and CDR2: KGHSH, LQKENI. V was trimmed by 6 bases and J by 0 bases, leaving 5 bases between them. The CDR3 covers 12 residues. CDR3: CASSRDQETQYF. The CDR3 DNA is TGTGCCAGCTCCCGAGACCAAGAGACCCAGTACTTC.

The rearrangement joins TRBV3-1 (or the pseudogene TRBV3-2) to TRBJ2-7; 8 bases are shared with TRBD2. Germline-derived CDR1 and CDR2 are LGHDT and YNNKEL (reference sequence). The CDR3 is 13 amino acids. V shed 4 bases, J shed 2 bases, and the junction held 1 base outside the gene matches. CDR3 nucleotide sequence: TGTGCCAGCAGCCTTAGCGGGGCCTACGAGCAGTACTTC. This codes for CASSLSGAYEQYF.